This TCR beta chain appears in the sequencing data of a study of T cells in Graves' hyperthyroidism and ophthalmopathy. Study background: Peripheral blood was taken when the disease was first diagnosed, before any treatment began.

The germline gives CDR1 SNHLY, CDR2 FYNNEI. Germline trimming cut 5 bases from V and 3 bases from J; bases unmatched to any gene: 8. This CDR3 has 17 residues. This clonotype was observed many times. Stable disease denoted Graves' hyperthyroidism without ophthalmopathy progression within 18 months. These patients, aged 18 to 65, had recently diagnosed hyperthyroidism lasting under 2 months. Uncontrolled infection, other autoimmune disease, pregnancy or lactation led to exclusion. RNA transcripts gave rise to amplified TCR beta CDR3 regions. The HTBI primer set was used in a first-round RT-PCR of the TCR CDR3. TCRdb re-called the multiplex PCR reads through MiXCR, storing one row per CDR3 protein. The sample contains over 500,000 distinct CDR3 sequences, less than 15% of which appear only once.

The clonotype was recovered from a woman aged 40 to 50 with Graves' hyperthyroidism. The specimen sequenced was blood. The chain joins TRBV2 to TRBJ2-2, with 11 bases matching TRBD2. The CDR3 DNA follows: TGTGCCAGCAGTTTTCTAACTAGCGGGAGAGACACCGGGGAGCTGTTTTTT. This sequence encodes CASSFLTSGRDTGELFF.